The 19 T cell receptor beta chains given below trace back to one sample, sequenced in a study of T cell responses to AZD1222 COVID-19 vaccine. Assay used: immunoSEQ multiplex PCR; TCRdb lists only in-frame clones, some missing. The sample carries about 130,000 clones, roughly nine tenths recorded once. This sample comprised peripheral blood, obtained on day 0 of AZD1222 vaccination. The receptors were gathered from an adult in good health.

This clone has just one count. The rearrangement links TRBV28 to TRBJ1-4; 7 bases fit TRBD1. Germline V lookup: CDR1 MDHEN, CDR2 SYDVKM. V shed 1 base, J shed 5 bases, and the junction held 10 bases outside the gene matches. The CDR3 runs 17 residues. CDR3 in amino acids: CASSLYETGTENEKLFF. Written as DNA, the CDR3 is TGTGCCAGCAGTTTATACGAGACCGGGACAGAGAATGAAAAACTGTTTTTT.

The chain employs TRBV7-2 and TRBJ2-7, with D unresolved. Trimming cost V 2 bases and J 2 bases, with 13 bases left between them. Per the germline V gene, CDR1 is SGHTA and CDR2 is FQGNSA. The CDR3 is made up of 15 amino acids. CDR3 loop: CASSLTPGGTYEQYF. For the CDR3, the DNA is TGTGCCAGCAGCTTAACCCCAGGCGGAACCTACGAGCAGTACTTC.

The chain recombines TRBV14 with TRBJ2-4; 13 positions match TRBD2. The germline V gene encodes CDR1 SGHDN and CDR2 FVKESK. V gave up 1 base and J gave up 0 bases; unmatched junction bases: 6. This CDR3 is built from 19 residues. The CDR3 coding sequence is TGTGCCAGCAGCCAAGGGACTAGCGGGGGAGTCCTAGCCAAAAACATTCAGTACTTC. It translates to CASSQGTSGGVLAKNIQYF.

V gene TRBV5-6 combines with J gene TRBJ2-1; 14 nucleotides agree with TRBD2. Germline V gene data show CDR1 as SGHDT and CDR2 as YYEEEE. This CDR3 region has 17 residues. V lost 4 bases to trimming and J lost 9 bases; unmatched junction nucleotides: 12. CDR3 coding DNA: TGTGCCAGCAGCCTGCCACCGGGACTAGCGGGAGCGTTTGAGCAGTTCTTC. Translated: CASSLPPGLAGAFEQFF.

This chain joins TRBV11-2 and TRBJ2-7; 8 nucleotides line up with TRBD1. V was pared by 4 bases and J by 6 bases, with 17 bases of the junction left unmatched. The CDR3 contains 17 residues. CDR1 is SGHAT, CDR2 FQNNGV, per germline. CDR3 sequence reads: CASSSLSQGAKGGEQYF. The CDR3 DNA sequence: TGTGCCAGCAGCTCCCTCAGCCAGGGGGCGAAGGGTGGCGAGCAGTACTTC.

The chain links TRBV27 to TRBJ2-7; the match to TRBD2 covers 7 bases. CDR1 and CDR2 (germline): MNHEY, SMNVEV (reference sequence). V lost 3 bases and J lost 1; bases outside the gene matches: 6. The CDR3 has 15 amino acids. CDR3 amino acids: CASSFYREGSYEQYF. The CDR3 DNA follows: TGTGCCAGCAGTTTTTATAGGGAGGGGTCCTACGAGCAGTACTTC.

The rearrangement joins TRBV6-5 to TRBJ2-1, with 14 bases aligning to TRBD2. Germline CDR1 MNHEY, CDR2 SVGAGI. With 6 bases clipped from V and 6 bases from J, the junction kept 4 bases outside the gene matches. There are 15 residues in the CDR3. CDR3 loop: CASRRLAGGRNEQFF. CDR3 nucleotide sequence: TGTGCCAGCAGAAGACTAGCGGGAGGGCGCAATGAGCAGTTCTTC.

The V gene is TRBV4-1, the J gene TRBJ1-1; 10 bases agree with TRBD1. V lost 4 bases to trimming and J lost 4 bases; unmatched junction nucleotides: 9. The CDR3 length is 16 residues. Germline-derived CDR1 and CDR2 are MGHRA and YSYEKL. CDR3 DNA: TGCGCCAGCAGCCGAGACAGGGGGCGGGTGAGCACTGAAGCTTTCTTT. Protein sequence: CASSRDRGRVSTEAFF.

The J gene is TRBJ1-6, the V gene TRBV7-9, with 11 bases aligning to TRBD1. This CDR3 spans 16 amino acids. Germline values: CDR1 SEHNR, CDR2 FQNEAQ (reference sequence). V was clipped by 3 bases and J by 7 bases; unmatched bases: 5. CDR3 amino acids: CASSFGQGAGNSPLHF. DNA for the CDR3: TGTGCCAGCAGCTTCGGACAGGGGGCCGGGAATTCACCCCTCCACTTT. The variable domain in full, completed from reference TRBV7-9 and TRBJ1-6, reads DTGVSQNPRHKITKRGQNVTFRCDPISEHNRLYWYRQTLGQGPEFLTYFQNEAQLEKSRLLSDRFSAERPKGSFSTLEIQRTEQGDSAMYLCASSFGQGAGNSPLHFGNGTRLTVT.

The chain carries TRBV4-1 and TRBJ1-5; 9 bases agree with TRBD1. Germline loops: CDR1 MGHRA, CDR2 YSYEKL. V dropped 2 bases and J dropped 4; count of bases not matched to a gene: 6. This CDR3 comprises 16 residues. For the CDR3, the DNA is TGCGCCAGCAGCCAACCGGGACAGGGCCGAAATCAGCCCCAGCATTTT. Translating gives CASSQPGQGRNQPQHF.

V and J are TRBV19 and TRBJ2-5, with D perhaps matching TRBD1 (7 bases). This CDR3 has 16 residues. The V end was cut by 8 bases, the J end by 4 bases, with 23 bases between. Germline lookup yields CDR1 LNHDA and CDR2 SQIVND (reference sequence). The chain's CDR3 is CASHEGGQGGGETQYF. CDR3 DNA: TGTGCCAGTCACGAAGGGGGGCAGGGGGGAGGAGAGACCCAGTACTTC.

The chain uses TRBV19 and TRBJ2-2; 8 bases map to TRBD1. The germline V gene has CDR1 LNHDA and CDR2 SQIVND (reference sequence). This CDR3 region has 13 residues. V lost 5 bases, J lost 4 bases, and 0 bases stayed unmatched. The CDR3, as DNA: TGTGCCAGTAGTGACAGGGGCACCGGGGAGCTGTTTTTT. Amino acids: CASSDRGTGELFF. Looking up the rest from reference TRBV19 and TRBJ2-2 gives the full variable domain: DGGITQSPKYLFRKEGQNVTLSCEQNLNHDAMYWYRQDPGQGLRLIYYSQIVNDFQKGDIAEGYSVSREKKESFPLTVTSAQKNPTAFYLCASSDRGTGELFFGEGSRLTVL.

This chain joins TRBV5-4 and TRBJ1-4; weak D call: TRBD1 (5 bases). Germline assignment: CDR1 SGHNT and CDR2 YYREEE (reference sequence). Between the trimmed V and J ends, which lost 1 base and 0 bases, there was a span of 7 bases. This CDR3 region has 15 residues. This CDR3 reads CASSLRGTTNEKLFF. The CDR3 nucleotides are TGTGCCAGCAGCTTGCGGGGGACAACTAATGAAAAACTGTTTTTT.

The CDR3 sequence is CASSLASADTQYF. CDR3 in DNA: TGTGCCAGCAGCCTGGCTAGCGCAGATACGCAGTATTTT. The rearrangement links TRBV3-1 (or the pseudogene TRBV3-2) to TRBJ2-3; D might be TRBD2 (6 bases). The CDR3 loop spans 13 amino acids. Deletions cut 4 bases from V and 4 bases from J, with 9 bases between. The germline gives CDR1 LGHDT, CDR2 YNNKEL (reference sequence).

This rearrangement joins TRBV3-1 (or the pseudogene TRBV3-2) to TRBJ1-3; 7 bases match TRBD1. The junction had 6 bases not matched to a gene; V was cut back by 0 bases and J by 4 bases. Germline assignment: CDR1 LGHDT and CDR2 YNNKEL (reference sequence). CDR3 length: 16 amino acids. CDR3 protein: CASSQDRLQGGNTIYF. The DNA of the CDR3 is TGTGCCAGCAGCCAAGATAGGCTACAGGGGGGAAACACCATATATTTT.

The V and J genes are TRBV25-1 and TRBJ1-2, with a weak D call TRBD1 (6 bases). Germline assignment: CDR1 MGHDK and CDR2 SYGVNS. The length of the CDR3 is 13 residues. V was cut by 3 bases and J by 6 bases, with 11 bases left in between. The DNA of the CDR3 is TGTGCCAGCAGTGATCGGGGGGCGCATGGCTACACCTTC. It encodes CASSDRGAHGYTF.

This chain uses TRBV19 with TRBJ1-5, with a tentative D call TRBD1 (6 bases). Germline assignment: CDR1 LNHDA and CDR2 SQIVND (reference sequence). This CDR3 has 13 amino acids. Trimming stripped 11 bases from V and 6 bases from J, with 17 bases between. The CDR3 reads CAVGKGERQPQHF. CDR3 DNA: TGTGCCGTTGGGAAGGGGGAACGTCAGCCCCAGCATTTT.

The chain couples TRBV7-2 to TRBJ1-3; weak D call: TRBD1 (6 bases). The germline gives CDR1 SGHTA, CDR2 FQGNSA. The CDR3 is 15 residues long. V dropped 1 base and J dropped 6 bases, with 13 bases sitting between them. CDR3 region: CASSLVVGAANTIYF. The CDR3, as DNA: TGTGCCAGCAGCTTAGTGGTGGGGGCGGCAAACACCATATATTTT. The complete variable domain, with remaining parts taken from reference TRBV7-2 and TRBJ1-3, reads GAGVSQSPSNKVTEKGKDVELRCDPISGHTALYWYRQSLGQGLEFLIYFQGNSAPDKSGLPSDRFSAERTGGSVSTLTIQRTQQEDSAVYLCASSLVVGAANTIYFGEGSWLTVV.

This sequence joins TRBV4-2 and TRBJ2-6; TRBD1 is a possible D gene (5 bases). V was cut by 1 base and J by 11 bases, with 21 bases left in between. The CDR3 covers 17 residues. Germline CDR1 LGHNA, CDR2 YNFKEQ. CDR3 in amino acids: CASSQGGPDTAVHVLTF. For the CDR3, the DNA is TGTGCCAGCAGCCAAGGGGGCCCGGACACGGCAGTCCACGTCCTGACTTTC.